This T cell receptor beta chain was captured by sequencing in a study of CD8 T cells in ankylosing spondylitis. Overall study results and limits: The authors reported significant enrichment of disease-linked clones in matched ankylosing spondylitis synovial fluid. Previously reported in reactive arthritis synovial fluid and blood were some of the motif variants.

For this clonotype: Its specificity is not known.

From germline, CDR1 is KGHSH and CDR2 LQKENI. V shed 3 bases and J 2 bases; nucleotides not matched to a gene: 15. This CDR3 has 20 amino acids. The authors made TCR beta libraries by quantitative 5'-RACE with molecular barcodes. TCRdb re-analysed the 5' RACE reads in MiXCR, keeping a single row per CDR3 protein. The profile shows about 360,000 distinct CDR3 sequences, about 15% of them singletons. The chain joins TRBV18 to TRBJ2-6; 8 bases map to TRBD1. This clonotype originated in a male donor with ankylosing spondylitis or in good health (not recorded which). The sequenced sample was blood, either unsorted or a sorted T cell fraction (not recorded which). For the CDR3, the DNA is TGTGCCAGCTCACCGCAGGTGCAGGGGGCGCATTTTCCTGGGGCCAACGTCCTGACTTTC. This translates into CASSPQVQGAHFPGANVLTF.